These 27 T cell receptor beta chains were sequenced from one sample in a study of early stage breast cancer tumors (dated by TCRdb to about 2017). Library generation was performed with the immunoSEQ multiplex PCR assay. As stored in TCRdb, this immuneACCESS dataset retains in-frame rearrangements with V and J assigned. A fraction of the clones does not appear; measured against another copy, unresolved V genes explain less than half of the discrepancy, and the remainder lacks a known reason. In all, the sample holds 4,000 or so clones, and around 68% of those were seen once. The ten largest clones add up to roughly 18% of the sample. The sample comprised breast tumor tissue. The origin of the receptors is a person between 35 and 49 years old with breast cancer.

DNA of the CDR3: TGTGCCAGCAGTTCTCCCGACAGGGGACACTATGGCTACACCTTC. Its translation: CASSSPDRGHYGYTF. The rearrangement joins TRBV28 to TRBJ1-2; 8 bases are a match to TRBD1. Germline CDR1 and CDR2: MDHEN and SYDVKM. The ends lost 4 bases at V and 3 bases at J; junction bases unmatched: 7. CDR3 length equals 15 residues.

V gene TRBV6-1 combines with J gene TRBJ1-3; the D gene is possibly TRBD1 (5 bases). The CDR3 extends over 15 amino acids. Looked up from germline, CDR1 is MNHNS and CDR2 is SASEGT. The V end was cut by 6 bases, the J end by 3 bases, with 15 bases between. CDR3 in amino acids: CASRPIRDGGNTIYF. The CDR3 DNA is TGTGCCAGCAGACCAATCAGGGATGGTGGAAACACCATATATTTT.

This clone was seen a handful of times. The chain recombines TRBV13 with TRBJ2-7; tentative D call: TRBD2 (6 bases). V dropped 2 bases and J dropped 3 bases, with 11 bases sitting between them. The CDR3 is made up of 14 amino acids. The germline V gene has CDR1 PRHDT and CDR2 FYEKMQ (reference sequence). The CDR3 spells CASSLRGRSYEQYF. CDR3 in DNA: TGTGCCAGCAGCTTACGGGGGAGAAGCTACGAGCAGTACTTC.

The chain joins TRBV9 to TRBJ2-1; 10 bases map to TRBD2. Germline trimming cut 8 bases from V and 7 bases from J; bases unmatched to any gene: 6. CDR1 SGDLS and CDR2 YYNGEE come from the germline V gene. This CDR3 is 13 amino acids long. CDR3: CASASGSQNEQFF. Here the CDR3 DNA reads TGTGCCAGTGCTAGCGGGAGTCAAAATGAGCAGTTCTTC.

This clone has only one observation. This chain connects TRBV7-2 to TRBJ2-7; D is undetermined. The V gene lost 5 bases and the J gene lost 2 bases, with 10 bases spanning the gap. The CDR3 runs 13 residues. Germline CDR1 reads SGHTA; CDR2 reads FQGNSA. Here the CDR3 DNA reads TGTGCCAGCAGCAGCATGTTCACCTACGAGCAGTACTTC. Translation: CASSSMFTYEQYF.

This clone was counted a few times. This chain joins TRBV2 and TRBJ2-7; tentative D call: TRBD2 (6 bases). The V gene's germline CDR1 is SNHLY and CDR2 FYNNEI. V was cut by 0 bases and J by 3 bases, with 12 bases left in between. CDR3 length: 15 amino acids. The CDR3 DNA is TGTGCCAGCAGTGAAGCGGTGTGGAGGGGCTACGAGCAGTACTTC. Its translation is CASSEAVWRGYEQYF.

This clone occurred a few times. The chain joins TRBV27 to TRBJ2-1; D unresolved. The V end lost 2 bases, the J end lost 4 bases, and 9 bases lay between the germline ends. CDR3 length equals 14 residues. Germline loops: CDR1 MNHEY, CDR2 SMNVEV (reference sequence). The DNA of the CDR3 is TGTGCCAGCAGTTTAGGTGGGATTTACAATGAGCAGTTCTTC. This codes for CASSLGGIYNEQFF.

The V and J genes are TRBV10-3 and TRBJ2-4; 7 nucleotides line up with TRBD1. In germline, CDR1 is ENHRY, CDR2 SYGVKD. J gave up 7 bases and V 2 bases, and 5 bases lay outside the gene matches. This CDR3 is 14 amino acids long. CDR3 DNA: TGTGCCATCAGTGAGGACTGGGACAGTAACATTCAGTACTTC. Encoded protein: CAISEDWDSNIQYF.

The chain uses TRBV19 and TRBJ1-1; no reliable D call. This CDR3 region has 14 residues. Trimming removed 3 bases at V and 3 bases at J, with 11 bases between. Germline-derived CDR1 and CDR2 are LNHDA and SQIVND (reference sequence). Here the CDR3 reads CASSMGRSDTEAFF. The CDR3 DNA follows: TGTGCCAGTAGTATGGGTCGGTCCGACACTGAAGCTTTCTTT. Filled out from reference TRBV19 and TRBJ1-1, the complete variable domain reads DGGITQSPKYLFRKEGQNVTLSCEQNLNHDAMYWYRQDPGQGLRLIYYSQIVNDFQKGDIAEGYSVSREKKESFPLTVTSAQKNPTAFYLCASSMGRSDTEAFFGQGTRLTVV.

This clone was seen a handful of times. The CDR3 reads CASSLDQRLLLSYNEQFF. The CDR3 DNA is TGTGCCAGCAGCTTAGATCAGCGCCTGCTCCTCTCCTACAATGAGCAGTTCTTC. V usage is TRBV7-8 and J usage is TRBJ2-1, with D hard to call. The germline V gene has CDR1 SGHVS and CDR2 FQNEAQ. This CDR3 comprises 18 residues. V was clipped by 1 base and J by 0 bases, with 16 bases between them. Complete variable domain (other parts from reference TRBV7-8 and TRBJ2-1): GAGVSQSPRYKVAKRGQDVALRCDPISGHVSLFWYQQALGQGPEFLTYFQNEAQLDKSGLPSDRFFAERPEGSVSTLKIQRTQQEDSAVYLCASSLDQRLLLSYNEQFFGPGTRLTVL.

By sample share, this clone is hyperexpanded. This rearrangement joins TRBV13 to TRBJ2-7, with TRBD2 matching over 10 bases. Trimming cost V 1 base and J 2 bases; bases outside gene matches: 5. This CDR3 region has 16 residues. CDR1 and CDR2 from the germline V gene are PRHDT and FYEKMQ (reference sequence). Here the CDR3 reads CASSLESSGRPYEQYF. CDR3 nucleotide sequence: TGTGCCAGCAGCTTAGAGTCTAGCGGGAGACCCTACGAGCAGTACTTC. The complete variable domain, with remaining parts taken from reference TRBV13 and TRBJ2-7, reads AAGVIQSPRHLIKEKRETATLKCYPIPRHDTVYWYQQGPGQDPQFLISFYEKMQSDKGSIPDRFSAQQFSDYHSELNMSSLELGDSALYFCASSLESSGRPYEQYFGPGTRLTVT.

J is TRBJ2-1 and V is TRBV7-2; weak D call: TRBD1 (6 bases). This CDR3 contains 13 residues. Trimming pared 6 bases from V and 5 bases from J, leaving 11 bases between. The germline V gene has CDR1 SGHTA and CDR2 FQGNSA. In DNA, the CDR3 is TGTGCCAGCAGACCACAGGGAAACAATGAGCAGTTCTTC. Protein: CASRPQGNNEQFF.

The chain recombines TRBV6-5 with TRBJ1-2, with TRBD1 matching 7 bases. The trim removed 2 bases at V and 4 bases at J, leaving 1 base unmatched. The CDR3 is 13 residues long. Germline CDR1 MNHEY, CDR2 SVGAGI. The CDR3 DNA reads TGTGCCAGCAGTTACCGGGACAGCTATGGCTACACCTTC. Protein: CASSYRDSYGYTF.

The rearrangement links TRBV7-2 to TRBJ2-1, with 9 bases identical to TRBD2. In germline, CDR1 is SGHTA, CDR2 FQGNSA. The CDR3 has 14 amino acids. J gave up 10 bases and V 2 bases, and 6 bases lay outside the gene matches. CDR3 in amino acids: CASSLPPLAGEQFF. The DNA for the CDR3 is TGTGCCAGCAGCTTACCGCCGCTAGCGGGAGAGCAGTTCTTC.

The chain is built from TRBV7-9 and TRBJ2-6; D is uncertain. V was trimmed by 4 bases and J by 12 bases, leaving 10 bases between them. Germline V gives CDR1 SEHNR, CDR2 FQNEAQ (reference sequence). The CDR3 totals 12 residues. CDR3 region: CASSSGPGVLTF. CDR3 bases: TGTGCCAGCAGCTCCGGACCCGGCGTCCTGACTTTC.

The chain combines TRBV29-1 with TRBJ2-7; TRBD2 agrees at 9 bases. The CDR3 loop spans 14 amino acids. Germline V gene lookup returns CDR1 SQVTM and CDR2 ANQGSEA. Trimming took 4 bases from V and 6 from J; bases not matched to a gene: 10. Here the CDR3 reads CSVGLAGGPAEQYF. The CDR3 DNA reads as TGCAGCGTTGGGTTGGCGGGAGGGCCGGCCGAGCAGTACTTC.

The rearrangement links TRBV19 to TRBJ1-3; 9 bases map to TRBD1. The CDR3 runs 14 residues. Germline values: CDR1 LNHDA, CDR2 SQIVND (reference sequence). V was clipped by 8 bases and J by 6 bases; unmatched bases: 8. CDR3 protein: CASGNRDRANTIYF. Here the CDR3 DNA reads TGTGCCAGTGGCAACCGGGACAGGGCAAACACCATATATTTT.

This rearrangement joins TRBV4-2 to TRBJ2-7, with 9 bases matching TRBD2. After removal of 0 bases from V and 2 bases from J, the junction contained 8 bases not matched to a gene. Germline-derived CDR1 and CDR2 are LGHNA and YNFKEQ. The CDR3 has 17 amino acids. CDR3 region: CASSQDRGAGGAYEQYF. The CDR3 region has the DNA TGTGCCAGCAGCCAAGATAGGGGAGCGGGAGGAGCCTACGAGCAGTACTTC.

V and J are TRBV7-2 and TRBJ1-2; D not resolved. The CDR3 has 13 residues. Between the trimmed V and J ends, which lost 1 base and 4 bases, there was a span of 7 bases. Germline V gene lookup returns CDR1 SGHTA and CDR2 FQGNSA. The CDR3 DNA reads as TGTGCCAGCAGCTTAGGGCAGTCCTATGGCTACACCTTC. The encoded protein is CASSLGQSYGYTF. Full variable domain (remainder filled in from reference TRBV7-2 and TRBJ1-2): GAGVSQSPSNKVTEKGKDVELRCDPISGHTALYWYRQSLGQGLEFLIYFQGNSAPDKSGLPSDRFSAERTGGSVSTLTIQRTQQEDSAVYLCASSLGQSYGYTFGSGTRLTVV.

The chain joins TRBV7-9 to TRBJ1-3; no clear D gene. The germline CDR1 and CDR2 sequences are SEHNR and FQNEAQ (reference sequence). Trimming removed 0 bases from V and 4 bases from J, with 1 base in between. This CDR3 comprises 12 residues. The CDR3 DNA is TGTGCCAGCAGCTTAGCAGGAAACACCATATATTTT. Encoded protein: CASSLAGNTIYF.

The chain employs TRBV27 and TRBJ1-1; 9 bases match TRBD1. The V and J ends lost 4 bases and 1 base, in that order; junction bases with no gene match: 10. The germline V gene encodes CDR1 MNHEY and CDR2 SMNVEV (reference sequence). The CDR3 sequence is 17 residues long. DNA for the CDR3: TGTGCCAGCAGTTCCCGACCCAGACAGGGGGGGAACACTGAAGCTTTCTTT. The encoded protein is CASSSRPRQGGNTEAFF.

This chain connects TRBV5-1 to TRBJ2-2; D is unresolved. Trimming took off 4 bases at V and 7 bases at J, with 17 bases between the two ends. The CDR3 sequence is 15 residues long. CDR1 SGHRS and CDR2 YFSETQ come from the germline V gene. For the CDR3, the DNA is TGCGCCAGCAGCGTCTCGTCGGGTGTGAACGGGGAGCTGTTTTTT. Protein: CASSVSSGVNGELFF.

This clone turned up a few times. This chain uses TRBV15 with TRBJ1-3, with 9 bases identical to TRBD1. CDR1 is LNHNV, CDR2 YYDKDF, per germline (reference sequence). The CDR3 consists of 16 residues. The trim removed 3 bases at V and 7 bases at J, leaving 10 bases unmatched. This chain's CDR3 is CATSSYRTGEKNTIYF. CDR3 in DNA: TGTGCCACCAGCAGTTATAGGACAGGGGAAAAGAACACCATATATTTT.

This chain joins TRBV30 and TRBJ2-1, with 11 bases matching TRBD2. This CDR3 is 15 amino acids long. Per the germline V gene, CDR1 is GTSNPN and CDR2 is SVGIG (reference sequence). V lost 2 bases to trimming and J lost 4 bases; unmatched junction nucleotides: 4. The CDR3 DNA follows: TGTGCCTGGAGTAAGGGACTAGCGGAATACAATGAGCAGTTCTTC. Translation: CAWSKGLAEYNEQFF.

Judged by abundance, this clone is medium-sized (0.01 to 0.1%). The chain couples TRBV7-3 to TRBJ2-7, with 8 bases lining up with TRBD1. V lost 5 bases to trimming and J lost 0 bases; unmatched junction nucleotides: 3. Germline CDR1 and CDR2: SGHTA and FQGTGA. CDR3 length equals 14 residues. The CDR3 DNA follows: TGTGCCAGCAGCACAGGGGGGAGCTCCTACGAGCAGTACTTC. This gives the protein CASSTGGSSYEQYF.

The V and J genes are TRBV18 and TRBJ1-1; the D gene is possibly TRBD1 (6 bases). The ends were cut back, 6 bases at V and 4 bases at J, with 18 bases in the middle. Germline lookup yields CDR1 KGHSH and CDR2 LQKENI. This CDR3 region has 15 residues. This chain's CDR3 is CASSDIGLGGTEAFF. CDR3 nucleotides: TGTGCCAGCTCCGATATTGGGTTAGGGGGCACTGAAGCTTTCTTT.

This clone was observed once. The V call is TRBV30, the J call TRBJ2-6, with a weak D call TRBD2 (6 bases). This CDR3 is built from 13 residues. With 8 bases removed from V and 11 bases from J, the gap between germline ends came to 19 bases. The germline gives CDR1 GTSNPN, CDR2 SVGIG (reference sequence). CDR3 nucleotides: TGTGCCCGTAGGGACTCCCTTTTCGACGTCCTGACTTTC. Protein: CARRDSLFDVLTF.